The rows below give T cell receptor beta chains drawn from one sample of a study of Ad26.COV2.S vaccination and SARS-CoV-2 variants. Measured with immunoSEQ multiplex PCR; TCRdb has only the in-frame clones, and not every one. The sample includes over 400,000 clones, roughly 91% of them seen just once. The material was peripheral blood, obtained in a trial of Ad26.COV2.S vaccine versus placebo. The receptors derive from a person between 18 and 65 years old who received the Ad26.COV2.S COVID-19 vaccine or a placebo. Both conserved end residues are trimmed from each CDR3. Fields, in order: J gene, V gene, CDR3 length, CDR3 protein.

TRBJ1-1 | TRBV7-9 | 15 | ASSNRDRSIGNTEAF
TRBJ2-1 | TRBV2 | 15 | ASSEPRTSGRNNEQF
TRBJ1-2 | TRBV30 | 11 | AWTPSREYGYT
TRBJ1-5 | TRBV21-1 | 14 | ASSKTGGRGYQPQH
TRBJ2-5 | TRBV7-3 | 12 | ASSLTGSGETQY
TRBJ2-4 | TRBV19 | 10 | ASSSPKTIQY
TRBJ2-1 | TRBV4-2 | 14 | ASSQRASGPYNEQF
TRBJ2-2 | TRBV5-1 | 14 | ASSLGGLVYTGELF
TRBJ2-3 | TRBV19 | 13 | ASSISGSVGDTQY
TRBJ1-5 | TRBV6-5 | 10 | ASKSVLQPQH
TRBJ2-5 | TRBV5-4 | 13 | ASSPFDSLQETQY
TRBJ2-2 | TRBV24-1 | 14 | ATSDPPGQGTGELF
TRBJ2-5 | TRBV2 | 8 | ASRLETQY
TRBJ1-3 | TRBV20-1 | 12 | SASAGPSGNTIY
TRBJ2-1 | TRBV7-9 | 15 | ASSSPTSGTIYNEQF
TRBJ2-3 | TRBV13 | 17 | ASSLDEVGGPRGIGTQY
TRBJ1-1 | TRBV5-1 | 12 | ASSLNLGATEAF
TRBJ1-2 | TRBV5-5 | 11 | ASSSQGLGGYT
TRBJ1-4 | TRBV6-6 | 11 | ASSYAGNEKLF
TRBJ2-3 | TRBV7-2 | 10 | ASSLSLNTQY
TRBJ2-5 | TRBV2 | 11 | ASSYAEQETQY
TRBJ2-7 | TRBV5-1 | 15 | ASSLGGQGLGSYEQY
TRBJ2-7 | TRBV3-1/TRBV3-2 | 14 | ASSRGGQGGSYEQY
TRBJ1-5 | TRBV5-4 | 10 | ASSTQGQPQH
TRBJ2-5 | TRBV19 | 13 | ASSIGVGDRETQY
TRBJ2-1 | TRBV7-9 | 11 | ASSPTRDNEQF
TRBJ2-2 | TRBV5-1 | 13 | ASSPPGARGGELF
TRBJ1-3 | TRBV7-6 | 15 | ASSPLVGQDSGNTIY
TRBJ2-7 | TRBV18 | 13 | ASSPPREGPYEQY
TRBJ2-7 | TRBV6-1 | 13 | ASSEASRGTYEQY
TRBJ2-3 | TRBV5-1 | 12 | ASTRGSGTDTQY
TRBJ1-3 | TRBV28 | 13 | ASSFHGSTGNTIY
TRBJ2-1 | TRBV6-2/TRBV6-3 | 12 | ASSSQGVFNEQF
TRBJ2-7 | TRBV28 | 12 | ASSHRGFSYEQY
TRBJ1-1 | TRBV11-2 | 12 | ASSFGGPSTEAF
TRBJ2-1 | TRBV28 | 14 | ASSSLIRVGYNEQF
TRBJ2-7 | TRBV28 | 17 | ASSFRLAGGNLVSYEQY
TRBJ2-3 | TRBV13 | 12 | ASSLTGSTDTQY
TRBJ2-1 | TRBV6-5 | 10 | ASPTAYNEQF
TRBJ1-2 | TRBV10-3 | 12 | AISVAGANYGYT
TRBJ2-7 | TRBV9 | 12 | ASSQAGNSYEQY
TRBJ1-2 | TRBV27 | 11 | ASSVQGSYGYT
TRBJ2-3 | TRBV15 | 14 | ATSRPSGTGTDTQY
TRBJ1-4 | TRBV18 | 17 | ASSRTGTGLKETNEKLF
TRBJ1-6 | TRBV2 | 11 | ATNGPNNSPLH
TRBJ2-3 | TRBV4-1 | 17 | ASSQGPGLAGEKADTQY